This T cell receptor (beta chain) was sequenced during a study of shared clonotypes between healthy human individuals (dated by TCRdb to 2018 to 2021). Some background on the complete study: The cohort included a few men and a couple of women between 18 and 49 years of age. Per donor, leukapheresis produced somewhere between about 0.94 and 9 billion PBMCs. To estimate repertoire size and how much clonotype sharing occurs between individuals, the study deeply sequenced the blood TCR repertoires of several healthy adults. Libraries were prepared and TCR repertoires were sequenced by different laboratories using diverse techniques, in order to increase sequencing depth and limit assay-specific biases. Here is what the overall study found, with its caveats: The small number of donors limited the genetic and exposure-history diversity represented. Sampling was restricted to blood, and TCR repertoires in tissue are likely to differ from TCR repertoires in blood. Pairwise subsampling indicated that sequencing depth was expected to affect the degree of clonotype sharing among donors.

TCR CDR3 regions were amplified from genomic DNA by multiplex PCR using the deep immunoSEQ assay. For each cell subset, the extracted genomic DNA was distributed evenly across all wells of several immunoSEQ 96-well plates, and each plate served as one replicate. For unsorted PBMC, 300 ng genomic DNA, equal to tens of thousands of T cell genomes, was loaded into each replicate PCR. Genomic DNA from unsorted PBMC was sequenced over ten immunoSEQ deep assay plates. The purified libraries were quantified using a Qubit 3.0 fluorometer, sized with a Bioanalyzer 2100, and then quantified again using the KAPA Library Quantification kit. Every immunoSEQ 96-well plate was sequenced on a separate single-read 150-cycle Illumina NextSeq 550 flow cell. The study's processing was this. The immunoSEQ output contained only junctional sequences without quality scores, so filtering could not match that applied to full-length reads. Sequences were annotated with PyIR, a Python wrapper for IgBLAST v1.9, using IMGT germline references to assign V/J genes and CDR3. Reads were removed for weak V/J assignments (E-value above 1e-6), missing CDR3, stop codons, out-of-frame junctions, or ambiguous translated residues. V3J clonotypes were defined as sequences sharing an identical inferred V gene, J gene, and CDR3 amino acid sequence. The percentage overlap between two repertoires was calculated by dividing the number of shared unique clonotypes by the size of the smaller repertoire. Three approaches were used to assess repertoire richness: RTK rarefaction, the Chao1 estimator, and Recon v2.1 estimates of unobserved clonotypes. TCRdb carries this immuneACCESS record with in-frame sequences only. Its versions omit some clonotypes, under half of them owing to an unresolved V gene in the studies checked, with the rest unexplained. That table furnishes V, J and clone size, whereas the DNA furnished D and trimming. The sample data list some 450,000 clones, and approximately 77% of these were observed just once. The top ten clones comprise 12% of the sample.

Healthy HIV-negative adults with no recently reported acute infections or vaccinations were included as donors. Every donor was a Caucasian adult residing in Nashville, Tennessee, USA. For unsorted samples, roughly 91 million PBMCs were counted, and genomic DNA was extracted using the QIAamp DNA Blood Mini kit. After blood collection by leukapheresis, PBMCs were isolated using Ficoll-Histopaque density gradient centrifugation and then cryopreserved in the vapor phase of liquid nitrogen. From the cysteine up to the phenylalanine, the CDR3 has a length of 13 residues. The only DNA kept is the CDR3, 39 bases in frame from the first base. The germline V gene provides CDR1 SGHAT and CDR2 FQNNGV. V sheds 1 base and J sheds 3 bases, leaving 7 bases between their ends. In this sample, this clone turned up once. What antigen it recognizes has not been identified. Within one base of it there is no much larger clone, and no base qualities were kept.

The V and J segments used are TRBV11-2 and TRBJ2-7; the D segment cannot be called with confidence. What was sequenced was PBMCs. This receptor was identified in a woman between 40 and 55 years old in good health. Some clones in this sample may be carry-over from other donors' samples. The bases read TGTGCCAGCAGCTTAGCCCCATACTACGAGCAGTACTTC. This is translated as CASSLAPYYEQYF.